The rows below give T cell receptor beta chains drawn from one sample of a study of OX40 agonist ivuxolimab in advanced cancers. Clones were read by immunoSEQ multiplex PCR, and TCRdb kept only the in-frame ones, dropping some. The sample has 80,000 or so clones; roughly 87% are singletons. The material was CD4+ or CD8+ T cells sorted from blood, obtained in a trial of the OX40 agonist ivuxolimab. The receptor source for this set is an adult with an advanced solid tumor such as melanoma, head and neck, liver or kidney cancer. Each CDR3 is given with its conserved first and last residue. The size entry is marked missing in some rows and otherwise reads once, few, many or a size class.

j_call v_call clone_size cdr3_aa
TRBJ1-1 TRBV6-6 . CASRDRRDTEAFF
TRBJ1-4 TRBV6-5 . CASSYKGTGREKLFF
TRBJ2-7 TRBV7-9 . CASSLVGGGEQYF
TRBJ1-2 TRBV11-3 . CASSLDDRGFTF
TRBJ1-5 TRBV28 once CASSKTGGNQPQHF
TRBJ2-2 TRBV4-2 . CASSGQTGGELFF
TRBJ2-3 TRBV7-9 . CASSLDMGLFTDTQYF
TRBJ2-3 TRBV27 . CASTQEEGVEDTDTQYF
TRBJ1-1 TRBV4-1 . CASSQLAGGLGAFF
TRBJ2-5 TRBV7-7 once CASSLIAGVETQYF
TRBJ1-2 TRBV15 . CATSRGPGQGADGYTF
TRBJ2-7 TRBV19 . CASTEHKTSGVPQYF
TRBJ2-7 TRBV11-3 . CASSPEAGGYEQYF
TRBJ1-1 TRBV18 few CASSGGTEAFF
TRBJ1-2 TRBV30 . CAWSQGGYGYTF
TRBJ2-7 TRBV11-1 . CASSFGRGGGYEQYF
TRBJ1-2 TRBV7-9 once CASSSPLTGEGYTF
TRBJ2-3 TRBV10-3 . CAILSDTQYF
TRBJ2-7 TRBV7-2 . CASSLLGSGLSYEQYF
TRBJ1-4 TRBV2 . CASREGSSKEKLFF
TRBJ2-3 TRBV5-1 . CASSLAAFRSTDTQYF
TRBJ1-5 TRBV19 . CASSMGTGVVPQHF
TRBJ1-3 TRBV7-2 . CASSPPGRVAGNTIYF
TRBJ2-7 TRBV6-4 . CASSDGGRIAKSSYEQYF
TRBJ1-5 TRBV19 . CASSILLSRQHF
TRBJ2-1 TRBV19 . CASSMGGGYNEQFF
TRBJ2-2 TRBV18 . CASSPSGQGWTGELFF
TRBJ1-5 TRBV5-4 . CASSLLGQPQHF
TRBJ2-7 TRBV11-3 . CASSLAGEYEQYF
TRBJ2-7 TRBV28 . CASSLHPTPYEQYF
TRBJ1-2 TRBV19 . CASSIDLQGFGYTF
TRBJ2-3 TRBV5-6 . CASSYPGTRNAQYF
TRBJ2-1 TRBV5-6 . CASSLSGYEQFF
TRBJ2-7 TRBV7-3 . CASSPGTLSYEQYF
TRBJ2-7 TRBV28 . CASSLPTGTGAVEQYF
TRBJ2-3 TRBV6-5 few CASSDQGSTDTQYF
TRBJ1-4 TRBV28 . CASSFGSRLFF
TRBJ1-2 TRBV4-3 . CASSQEPGPPYGYTF
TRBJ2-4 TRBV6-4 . CASSDTGQGRIQYF
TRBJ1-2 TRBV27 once CASSLGTGDPKTF
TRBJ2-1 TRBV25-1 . CASSETSGGSYNEQFF
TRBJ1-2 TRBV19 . CASKVSAGHGYTF
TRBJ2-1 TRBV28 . CASTRGGEQFF
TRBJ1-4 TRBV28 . CASSLLRRVGEKLFF
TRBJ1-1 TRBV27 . CASSSPIRQGREAFF
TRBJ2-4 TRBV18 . CASAELAKNIQYF
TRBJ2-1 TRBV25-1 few CASSEPGLAGVDEQFF
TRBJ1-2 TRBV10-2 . CASSMAGGYTF
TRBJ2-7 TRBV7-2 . CASSADRGRYEQYF
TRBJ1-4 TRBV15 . CATSRDRGNEKLFF
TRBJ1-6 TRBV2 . CASSESQGVISPLHF